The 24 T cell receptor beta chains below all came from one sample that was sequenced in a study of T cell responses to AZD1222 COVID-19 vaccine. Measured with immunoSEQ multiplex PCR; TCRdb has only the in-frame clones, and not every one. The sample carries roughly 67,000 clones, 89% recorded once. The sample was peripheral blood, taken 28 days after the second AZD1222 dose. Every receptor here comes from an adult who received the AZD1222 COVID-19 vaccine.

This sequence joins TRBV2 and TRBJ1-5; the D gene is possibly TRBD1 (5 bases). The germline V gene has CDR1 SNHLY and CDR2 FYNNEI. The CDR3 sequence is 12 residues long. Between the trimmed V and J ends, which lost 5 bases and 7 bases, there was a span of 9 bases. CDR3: CASSLWGQPQHF. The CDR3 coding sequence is TGTGCCAGCAGTTTATGGGGGCAGCCCCAGCATTTT.

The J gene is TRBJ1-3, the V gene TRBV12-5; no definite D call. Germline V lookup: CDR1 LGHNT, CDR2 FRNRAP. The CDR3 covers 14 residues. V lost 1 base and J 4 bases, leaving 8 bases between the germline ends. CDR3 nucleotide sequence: TGTGCTAGTGGTTTGGGGTCAGCCGGAAACACCATATATTTT. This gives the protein CASGLGSAGNTIYF.

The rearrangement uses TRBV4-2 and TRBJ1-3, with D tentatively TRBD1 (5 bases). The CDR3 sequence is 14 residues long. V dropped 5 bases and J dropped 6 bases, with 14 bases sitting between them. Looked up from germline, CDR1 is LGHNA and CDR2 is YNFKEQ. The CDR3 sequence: CASSSGEGTNTIYF. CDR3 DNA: TGTGCCAGCAGCTCGGGGGAGGGCACAAACACCATATATTTT.

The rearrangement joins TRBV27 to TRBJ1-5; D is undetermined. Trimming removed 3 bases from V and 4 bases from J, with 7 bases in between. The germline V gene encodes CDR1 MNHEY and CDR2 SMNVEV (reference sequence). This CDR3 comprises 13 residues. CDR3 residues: CASSLVGNQPQHF. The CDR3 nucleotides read TGTGCCAGCAGTTTGGTGGGAAATCAGCCCCAGCATTTT.

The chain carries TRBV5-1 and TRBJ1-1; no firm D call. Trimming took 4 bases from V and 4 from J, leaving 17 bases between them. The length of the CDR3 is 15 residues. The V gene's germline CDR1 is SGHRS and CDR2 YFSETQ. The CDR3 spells CASSLDPTPATEAFF. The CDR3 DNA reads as TGCGCCAGCAGCCTCGACCCCACACCCGCCACTGAAGCTTTCTTT. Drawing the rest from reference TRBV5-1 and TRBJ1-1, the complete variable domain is KAGVTQTPRYLIKTRGQQVTLSCSPISGHRSVSWYQQTPGQGLQFLFEYFSETQRNKGNFPGRFSGRQFSNSRSEMNVSTLELGDSALYLCASSLDPTPATEAFFGQGTRLTVV.

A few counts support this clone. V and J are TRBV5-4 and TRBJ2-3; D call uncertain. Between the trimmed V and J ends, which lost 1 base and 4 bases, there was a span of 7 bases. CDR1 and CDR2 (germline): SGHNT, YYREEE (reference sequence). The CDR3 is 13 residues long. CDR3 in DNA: TGTGCCAGCAGCTTGCTGGGCTCAGATACGCAGTATTTT. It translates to CASSLLGSDTQYF.

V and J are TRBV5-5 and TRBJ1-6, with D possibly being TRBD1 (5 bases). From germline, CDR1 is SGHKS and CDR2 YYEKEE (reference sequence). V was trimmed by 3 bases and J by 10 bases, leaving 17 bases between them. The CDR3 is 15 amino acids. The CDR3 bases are TGTGCCAGCAGCTGGGACGAGGGGAGTCAGTCACCCCTCCACTTT. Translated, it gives CASSWDEGSQSPLHF.

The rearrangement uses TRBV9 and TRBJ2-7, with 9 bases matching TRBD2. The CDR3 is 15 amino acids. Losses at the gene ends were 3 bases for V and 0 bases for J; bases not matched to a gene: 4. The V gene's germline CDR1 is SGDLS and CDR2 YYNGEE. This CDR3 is CASSESSGASYEQYF. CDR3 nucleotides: TGTGCCAGCAGCGAATCTAGCGGGGCCTCCTACGAGCAGTACTTC.

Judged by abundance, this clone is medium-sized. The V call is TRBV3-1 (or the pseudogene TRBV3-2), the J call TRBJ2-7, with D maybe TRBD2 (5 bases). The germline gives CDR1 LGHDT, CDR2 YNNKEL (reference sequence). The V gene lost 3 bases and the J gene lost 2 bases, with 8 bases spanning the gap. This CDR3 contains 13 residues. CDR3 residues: CASSQRVPYEQYF. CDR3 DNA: TGTGCCAGCAGCCAGCGGGTTCCCTACGAGCAGTACTTC.

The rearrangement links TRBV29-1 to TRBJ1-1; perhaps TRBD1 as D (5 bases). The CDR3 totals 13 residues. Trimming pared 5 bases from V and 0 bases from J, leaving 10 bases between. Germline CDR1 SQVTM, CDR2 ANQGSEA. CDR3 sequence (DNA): TGCAGCGTTCGTAGACAGCTGAACACTGAAGCTTTCTTT. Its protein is CSVRRQLNTEAFF.

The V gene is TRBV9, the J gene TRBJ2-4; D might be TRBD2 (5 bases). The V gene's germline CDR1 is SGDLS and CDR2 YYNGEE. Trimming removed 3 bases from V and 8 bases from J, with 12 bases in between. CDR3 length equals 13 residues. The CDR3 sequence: CASSASAGDIQYF. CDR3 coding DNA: TGTGCCAGCAGCGCCTCGGCCGGGGACATTCAGTACTTC.

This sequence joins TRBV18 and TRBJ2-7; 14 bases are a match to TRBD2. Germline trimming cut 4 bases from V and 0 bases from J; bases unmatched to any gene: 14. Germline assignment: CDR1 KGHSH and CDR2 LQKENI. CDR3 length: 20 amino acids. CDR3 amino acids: CASSRTTGTSGSGSSYEQYF. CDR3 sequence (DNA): TGTGCCAGCTCACGAACTACCGGGACTAGCGGGAGCGGAAGCTCCTACGAGCAGTACTTC. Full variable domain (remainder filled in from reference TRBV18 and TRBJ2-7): NAGVMQNPRHLVRRRGQEARLRCSPMKGHSHVYWYRQLPEEGLKFMVYLQKENIIDESGMPKERFSAEFPKEGPSILRIQQVVRGDSAAYFCASSRTTGTSGSGSSYEQYFGPGTRLTVT.

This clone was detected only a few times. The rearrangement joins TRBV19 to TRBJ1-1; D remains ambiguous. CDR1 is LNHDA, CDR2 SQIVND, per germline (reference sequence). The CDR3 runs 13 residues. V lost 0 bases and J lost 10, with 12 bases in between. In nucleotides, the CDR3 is TGTGCCAGTAGTATAGACCTGGGAACCAGAGCTTTCTTT. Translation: CASSIDLGTRAFF.

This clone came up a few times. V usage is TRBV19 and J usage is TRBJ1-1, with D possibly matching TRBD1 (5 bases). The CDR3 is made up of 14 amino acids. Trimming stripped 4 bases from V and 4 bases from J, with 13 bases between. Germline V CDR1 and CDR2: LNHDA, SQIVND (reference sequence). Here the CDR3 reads CASSTLGDGTEAFF. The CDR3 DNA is TGTGCCAGTAGTACCCTTGGGGACGGCACTGAAGCTTTCTTT.

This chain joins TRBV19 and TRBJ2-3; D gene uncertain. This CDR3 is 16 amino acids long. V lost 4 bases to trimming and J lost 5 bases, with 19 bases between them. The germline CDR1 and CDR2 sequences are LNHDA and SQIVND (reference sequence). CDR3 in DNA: TGTGCCAGTAGTACCCCCCTAGGTTATCGAGAAGATACGCAGTATTTT. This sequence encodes CASSTPLGYREDTQYF.

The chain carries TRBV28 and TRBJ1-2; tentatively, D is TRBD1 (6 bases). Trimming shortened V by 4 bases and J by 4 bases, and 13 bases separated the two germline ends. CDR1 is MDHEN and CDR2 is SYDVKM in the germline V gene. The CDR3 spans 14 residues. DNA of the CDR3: TGTGCCAGCAGTTCGGGGGGCCTTGGCTATGGCTACACCTTC. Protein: CASSSGGLGYGYTF.

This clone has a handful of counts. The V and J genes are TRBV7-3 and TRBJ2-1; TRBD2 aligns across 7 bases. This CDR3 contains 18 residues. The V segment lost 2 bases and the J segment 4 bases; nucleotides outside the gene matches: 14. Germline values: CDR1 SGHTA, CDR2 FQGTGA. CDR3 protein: CASSLGLAGPSIYNEQFF. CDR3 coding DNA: TGTGCCAGCAGCTTAGGGTTAGCGGGCCCCAGTATTTACAATGAGCAGTTCTTC.

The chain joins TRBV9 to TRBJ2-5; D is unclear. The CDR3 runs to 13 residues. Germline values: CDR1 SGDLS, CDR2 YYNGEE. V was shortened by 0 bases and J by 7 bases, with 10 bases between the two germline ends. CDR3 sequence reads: CASSVGSVGTQYF. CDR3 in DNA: TGTGCCAGCAGCGTAGGTTCGGTTGGGACCCAGTACTTC.

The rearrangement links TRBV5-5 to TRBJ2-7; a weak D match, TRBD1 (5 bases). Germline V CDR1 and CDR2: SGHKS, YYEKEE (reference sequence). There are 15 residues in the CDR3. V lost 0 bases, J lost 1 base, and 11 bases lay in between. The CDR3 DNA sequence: TGTGCCAGCAGCTTGGTTCCTGGGGCTTCCTACGAGCAGTACTTC. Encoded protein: CASSLVPGASYEQYF.

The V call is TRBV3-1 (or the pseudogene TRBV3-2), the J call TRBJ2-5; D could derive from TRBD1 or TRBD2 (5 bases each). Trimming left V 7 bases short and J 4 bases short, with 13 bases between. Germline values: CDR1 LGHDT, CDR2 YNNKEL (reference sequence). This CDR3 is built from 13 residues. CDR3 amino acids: CASTQRGGETQYF. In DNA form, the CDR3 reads TGTGCCAGCACCCAGAGGGGCGGAGAGACCCAGTACTTC.

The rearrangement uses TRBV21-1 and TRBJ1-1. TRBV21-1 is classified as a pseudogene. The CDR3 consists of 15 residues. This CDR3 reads CASSKRERSNTEAFF. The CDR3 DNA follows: TGTGCCAGCAGCAAAAGAGAGAGATCGAACACTGAAGCTTTCTTT.

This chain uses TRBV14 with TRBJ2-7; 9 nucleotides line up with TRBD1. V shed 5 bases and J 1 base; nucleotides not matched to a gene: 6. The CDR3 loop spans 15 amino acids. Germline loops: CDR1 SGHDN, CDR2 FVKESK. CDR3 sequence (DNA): TGTGCCAGCAGCAGGGGACAGGGCGAATCCTACGAGCAGTACTTC. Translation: CASSRGQGESYEQYF.

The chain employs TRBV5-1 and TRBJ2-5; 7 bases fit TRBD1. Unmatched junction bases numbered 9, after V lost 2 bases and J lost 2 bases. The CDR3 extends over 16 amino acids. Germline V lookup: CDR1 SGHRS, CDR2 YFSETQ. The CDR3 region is CASSLRGQTDQETQYF. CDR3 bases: TGCGCCAGCAGCTTAAGGGGACAGACCGATCAAGAGACCCAGTACTTC.

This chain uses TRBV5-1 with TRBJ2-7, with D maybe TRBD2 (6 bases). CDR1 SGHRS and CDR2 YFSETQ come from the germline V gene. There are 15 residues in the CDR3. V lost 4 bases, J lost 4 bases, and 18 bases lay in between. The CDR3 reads CASSLGGDGGYEQYF. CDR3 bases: TGCGCCAGCAGCCTCGGTGGGGACGGGGGATACGAGCAGTACTTC. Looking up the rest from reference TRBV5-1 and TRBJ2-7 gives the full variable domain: KAGVTQTPRYLIKTRGQQVTLSCSPISGHRSVSWYQQTPGQGLQFLFEYFSETQRNKGNFPGRFSGRQFSNSRSEMNVSTLELGDSALYLCASSLGGDGGYEQYFGPGTRLTVT.